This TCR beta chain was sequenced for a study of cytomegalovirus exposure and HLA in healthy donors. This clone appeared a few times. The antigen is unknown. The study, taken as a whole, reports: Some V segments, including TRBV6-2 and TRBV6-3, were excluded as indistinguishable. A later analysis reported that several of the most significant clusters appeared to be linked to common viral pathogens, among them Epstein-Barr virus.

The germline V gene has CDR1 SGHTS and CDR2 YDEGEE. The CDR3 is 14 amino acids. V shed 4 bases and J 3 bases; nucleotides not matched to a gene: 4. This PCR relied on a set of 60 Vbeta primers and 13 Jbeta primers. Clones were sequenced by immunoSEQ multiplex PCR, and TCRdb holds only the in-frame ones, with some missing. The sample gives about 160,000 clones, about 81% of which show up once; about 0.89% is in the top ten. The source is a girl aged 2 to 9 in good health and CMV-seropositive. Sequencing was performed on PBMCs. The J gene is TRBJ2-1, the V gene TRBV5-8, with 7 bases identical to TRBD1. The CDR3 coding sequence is TGTGCCAGCAGCGCCGGGACAGACTACAATGAGCAGTTCTTC. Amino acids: CASSAGTDYNEQFF.